This T cell receptor beta chain was sequenced during a study of spatial heterogeneity in lung cancer. TCR cDNA molecules each had a unique molecular identifier. TCRdb redid the calling of the 5' RACE reads with MiXCR, one entry per CDR3 protein. The sample consists of tens of thousands of distinct CDR3 sequences, roughly an eighth of them appearing once. With 5 bases clipped from V and 3 bases from J, the junction kept 6 bases outside the gene matches. CDR1 and CDR2 from the germline V gene are DFQATT and SNEGSKA (reference sequence). CDR3 length equals 14 residues. As for time point: sample taken at primary tumor resection. Samples were donated by 72 untreated early-stage non-small cell lung cancer patients. Tumor, nontumor lung or frozen PBMC supplied whole RNA that was sequenced unsorted.

This clonotype was obtained from a male donor with early-stage non-small cell lung cancer. The chain combines TRBV20-1 with TRBJ1-5; 8 nucleotides agree with TRBD1. The source was PBMCs, collected at surgery. CDR3 sequence (DNA): TGCAGTGCTTGGACAGGGCACGACAATCAGCCCCAGCATTTT. This translates into CSAWTGHDNQPQHF.